The next 8 T cell receptor beta chains were all read from a single sample in a study of patients and donors after allogeneic stem cell transplantation. TCRdb fed the RT-PCR reads into MiXCR, producing one record per CDR3 protein. This sample yields over 200,000 distinct CDR3 sequences, of which around 41% are seen a single time; approximately 10% belongs to the top ten. The sample taken for sequencing was blood, either unsorted or a sorted T cell fraction (not recorded which). The receptors were gathered from a human donor who was either an allogeneic HSCT recipient or a stem cell or donor lymphocyte infusion donor (not recorded which). It is not recorded whose cells these are; they may come from a transplant donor.

The chain has TRBV29-1 and TRBJ1-4; D uncertain. The CDR3 is 12 residues long. Trimming left V 6 bases short and J 5 bases short, with 10 bases between. Germline lookup yields CDR1 SQVTM and CDR2 ANQGSEA. CDR3 DNA: TGCAGCGTCTCGGCGGGGAATGAAAAACTGTTTTTT. It encodes CSVSAGNEKLFF.

This chain links TRBV12-3 or TRBV12-4 with TRBJ2-5, with 9 bases identical to TRBD2. V lost 6 bases, J lost 10 bases, and 6 bases stayed unmatched. This CDR3 region has 12 residues. CDR3 protein: CASRQGLAHQYF. DNA for the CDR3: TGTGCCAGCAGGCAAGGACTAGCGCACCAGTACTTC.

The chain carries TRBV29-1 and TRBJ2-7; 8 bases map to TRBD2. After removal of 4 bases from V and 2 bases from J, the junction contained 7 bases not matched to a gene. CDR1 and CDR2 (germline): SQVTM, ANQGSEA. The CDR3 runs to 14 residues. CDR3 in DNA: TGCAGCGTTGGGTTGGTAGCGGGGACCTACGAGCAGTACTTC. This translates into CSVGLVAGTYEQYF.

The CDR3 DNA sequence: TGTGCCTCCTGGATAGGAACAGATACGCAGTATTTT. This translates into CASWIGTDTQYF. The V and J genes are TRBV30 and TRBJ2-3; no reliable D call. There are 12 residues in the CDR3. Germline CDR1 and CDR2: GTSNPN and SVGIG (reference sequence). V dropped 7 bases and J dropped 3 bases, with 11 bases sitting between them. The complete variable domain, with remaining parts taken from reference TRBV30 and TRBJ2-3, reads SQTIHQWPATLVQPVGSPLSLECTVEGTSNPNLYWYRQAAGRGLQLLFYSVGIGQISSEVPQNLSASRPQDRQFILSSKKLLLSDSGFYLCASWIGTDTQYFGPGTRLTVL.

The V and J genes are TRBV7-3 and TRBJ1-6, with 10 positions matching TRBD1. The germline CDR1 and CDR2 sequences are SGHTA and FQGTGA. The CDR3 is 15 residues long. V was clipped by 5 bases and J by 9 bases; unmatched bases: 7. CDR3 in DNA: TGTGCCAGCAGCCCGACAGGGGGCGAGGGTTCACCCCTCCACTTT. It specifies CASSPTGGEGSPLHF.

The chain has TRBV7-9 and TRBJ2-1, with D perhaps matching TRBD2 (6 bases). The CDR3 has 17 residues. Trimming removed 4 bases at V and 5 bases at J, with 21 bases between. Per the germline V gene, CDR1 is SEHNR and CDR2 is FQNEAQ (reference sequence). Here the CDR3 reads CASSSSHSAGINNEQFF. For the CDR3, the DNA is TGTGCCAGCAGCTCGAGCCACTCTGCGGGAATCAACAATGAGCAGTTCTTC.

This clonotype came up a few times. The chain recombines TRBV13 with TRBJ1-6, with D unclear. CDR3 length equals 14 residues. V was trimmed by 8 bases and J by 0 bases, leaving 8 bases between them. In germline, CDR1 is PRHDT, CDR2 FYEKMQ (reference sequence). The CDR3 sequence is CASESRSYNSPLHF. In DNA, the CDR3 is TGTGCCAGCGAGTCCCGCTCCTATAATTCACCCCTCCACTTT.

This clonotype appeared once. The chain joins TRBV12-3 or TRBV12-4 to TRBJ2-7; D gene uncertain. V gave up 1 base and J gave up 2 bases, with 6 bases separating them. CDR3 length: 13 amino acids. For the CDR3, the DNA is TGTGCCAGCAGTTTAGGAGAGCCCTACGAGCAGTACTTC. It translates to CASSLGEPYEQYF.